A selection of T cell receptor beta chains follows, all from one sample in a study of blood T cell repertoires in COVID-19. TCRdb keeps only in-frame clones here, not all; method: immunoSEQ multiplex PCR. The sample lists roughly 110,000 clones, about three quarters occurring once. Input material: peripheral blood. These receptor sequences come from a man older than 75 with COVID-19, enrolled during active disease. Both conserved end residues are part of each CDR3. The D gene is left open where the match is weak. Part of the rows lack a size; the others show once, few, many or a class for expanded clones.

v_gene	d_gene	len	j_gene	abundance	CDR3nt	CDR3aa
TRBV4-1	TRBD2	18	TRBJ2-4	.	TGCGCCAGCAGCCAAGTACTAGCGGTGCGTCTAGCCAAAAACATTCAGTACTTC	CASSQVLAVRLAKNIQYF
TRBV7-2	.	13	TRBJ1-5	many	TGTGCCAGCAGCTTAGGTTACAGCCAGCCCCAGCATTTT	CASSLGYSQPQHF
TRBV7-2	.	16	TRBJ2-1	.	TGTGCCAGCAGCCGCCCCTGGGGAAGCGGTTCAAATGAGCAGTTCTTC	CASSRPWGSGSNEQFF
TRBV2	.	15	TRBJ1-5	.	TGTGCCAGCAGTGAAAGTATCCGGCGGAATCAGCCCCAGCATTTT	CASSESIRRNQPQHF
TRBV29-1	TRBD1	14	TRBJ1-4	.	TGCAGCGTTGTGGGACAGGGGTTTGGCGAAAAACTGTTTTTT	CSVVGQGFGEKLFF
TRBV3-1/TRBV3-2	.	12	TRBJ1-4	.	TGTGCCAGCAGCCAAGGAGGTGAAAAACTGTTTTTT	CASSQGGEKLFF
TRBV3-1/TRBV3-2	.	16	TRBJ2-2	.	TGTGCCAGCAGCCCCCGCGGGGCCTCCGGGACCGGGGAGCTGTTTTTT	CASSPRGASGTGELFF
TRBV7-6	.	16	TRBJ1-3	.	TGTGCCAGCAGCTCTCTTCCTTCGGGGTCTGGAAACACCATATATTTT	CASSSLPSGSGNTIYF
TRBV6-5	.	12	TRBJ2-7	.	TGTGCCAGCAGTCTCCGGGGTGGGGAGCAGTACTTC	CASSLRGGEQYF
TRBV10-1	TRBD2	14	TRBJ2-1	.	TGCGCCACCTCTAGCGGGAGTCTCTACAATGAGCAGTTCTTC	CATSSGSLYNEQFF
TRBV5-1	.	13	TRBJ2-7	.	TGCGCCAGCAGCTTGCGGCAGGGTGGCGAGCAGTACTTC	CASSLRQGGEQYF
TRBV7-6	TRBD2	15	TRBJ2-1	.	TGTGCCAGCAGTCCAACTAGCGGGAGCTTAAATGAGCAGTTCTTC	CASSPTSGSLNEQFF
TRBV25-1	.	15	TRBJ2-7	.	TGTGCCAGCAGCGATTCGCTGGACAGATCCTACGAGCAGTACTTC	CASSDSLDRSYEQYF
TRBV7-2	.	14	TRBJ2-5	few	TGTGCCAGCAGCTTAATCCGGGTAGGAGAGACCCAGTACTTC	CASSLIRVGETQYF
TRBV2	TRBD1	13	TRBJ1-6	.	TGTGCCAGCGGTGGACAGGGTAATTCACCCCTCCACTTT	CASGGQGNSPLHF
TRBV5-1	.	13	TRBJ2-5	.	TGCGCCAGCAGCTTGACAGAACAAGAGACCCAGTACTTC	CASSLTEQETQYF
TRBV7-2	.	14	TRBJ1-1	.	TGTGCCAGCAGCTTAGTGGCAGGGAACACTGAAGCTTTCTTT	CASSLVAGNTEAFF
TRBV6-5	TRBD1	14	TRBJ1-6	.	TGTGCCAGCAACCCAGACAGGGGAAAATCACCCCTCCACTTT	CASNPDRGKSPLHF
TRBV29-1	.	14	TRBJ1-1	.	TGCAGCGTTAAAATACAGGATATGAACACTGAAGCTTTCTTT	CSVKIQDMNTEAFF
TRBV7-9	.	13	TRBJ2-3	.	TGTGCCAGCAGCTTAGAGATAGCAGATACGCAGTATTTT	CASSLEIADTQYF
TRBV6-1	.	18	TRBJ1-5	few	TGTGCCAGCAGTGAACCCCATTCCGGGATCACACACAATCAGCCCCAGCATTTT	CASSEPHSGITHNQPQHF
TRBV6-5	.	14	TRBJ1-4	few	TGTGCCAGCAGGGCGGGGGCAACTAATGAAAAACTGTTTTTT	CASRAGATNEKLFF
TRBV19	.	16	TRBJ1-5	few	TGTGCCAGTAGCGCTAGCCCGGGCCTTAGCAATCAGCCCCAGCATTTT	CASSASPGLSNQPQHF
TRBV5-6	TRBD1	16	TRBJ2-7	.	TGTGCCAGCAGCATACAGGGGGAAATTCTCTCCTACGAGCAGTACTTC	CASSIQGEILSYEQYF
TRBV28	TRBD1	16	TRBJ1-4	.	TGTGCCAGCAGTTCCTCGGGCGGGACAGGGTATGAAAAACTGTTTTTT	CASSSSGGTGYEKLFF
TRBV7-6	TRBD1	16	TRBJ1-1	.	TGTGCCAGCAGTCCCGGACAGGCAGGGCTAGGGACTGAAGCTTTCTTT	CASSPGQAGLGTEAFF
TRBV19	.	15	TRBJ1-4	.	TGTGCCAGTAGTATAATGGGGGCCTCACCCGAAAAACTGTTTTTT	CASSIMGASPEKLFF
TRBV13	TRBD1	14	TRBJ2-5	.	TGTGCCAGCAGCAAAGACAGGGGAAGAGAGACCCAGTACTTC	CASSKDRGRETQYF
TRBV28	.	16	TRBJ1-6	.	TGTGCCAGCAGTTTAAGCAGGATCCACGATAATTCACCCCTCCACTTT	CASSLSRIHDNSPLHF
TRBV27	TRBD1	16	TRBJ2-3	.	TGTGCCAGCAGCCCGGACGGGACAGGGGGCGCCGCTACGCAGTATTTT	CASSPDGTGGAATQYF
TRBV15	.	13	TRBJ2-5	.	TGTGCCACCAGTTATGGCGGGAAAGAGACCCAGTACTTC	CATSYGGKETQYF
TRBV29-1	TRBD1	13	TRBJ2-1	once	TGCAGCGCCACCGGGACAGGATACAATGAGCAGTTCTTC	CSATGTGYNEQFF
TRBV28	TRBD2	16	TRBJ2-3	.	TGTGCCAGCAGACCGGGACTAGCATTCTCCGCGGATACGCAGTATTTT	CASRPGLAFSADTQYF
TRBV7-9	.	14	TRBJ1-4	.	TGTGCCAGCAGCTTACAGGGGAGTGGAGAAAAACTGTTTTTT	CASSLQGSGEKLFF
TRBV5-6	.	12	TRBJ1-2	.	TGTGCCAGCAGCTTATCGGGTTATGGCTACACCTTC	CASSLSGYGYTF
TRBV4-2	.	16	TRBJ1-1	.	TGTGCCAGCAGCCAAGCGTCCTTGGAGGGTGGCACTGAAGCTTTCTTT	CASSQASLEGGTEAFF
TRBV7-9	TRBD2	15	TRBJ2-1	few	TGTGCCAGCAGCCCGGACTTGGCGGGAGGACCCCTGCAGTTCTTC	CASSPDLAGGPLQFF
TRBV5-1	TRBD1	16	TRBJ2-1	.	TGCGCCAGCAGCTTAATACCGGGACAGGGGGCCCGTGAGCAGTTCTTC	CASSLIPGQGAREQFF
TRBV19	TRBD2	17	TRBJ2-1	.	TGTGCCAGTAGGAGGGGACTAGCGGGAGAGAGGGTCGGTGAGCAGTTCTTC	CASRRGLAGERVGEQFF
TRBV4-1	TRBD2	16	TRBJ2-7	.	TGCGCCAGCAGCCAAGACGAGCGGGAGGAAAGCTACGAGCAGTACTTC	CASSQDEREESYEQYF
TRBV28	.	11	TRBJ2-7	.	TGTGCCAGCAGCGACAACTACGAGCAGTACTTC	CASSDNYEQYF
TRBV28	.	14	TRBJ2-7	.	TGTGCCAGCAGTTTAACCAACCTCCGGGGCGAGCAGTACTTC	CASSLTNLRGEQYF
TRBV5-1	TRBD2	15	TRBJ2-7	.	TGCGCCAGCAGCTTGAAGAATAGCGGGACTTACGAGCAGTACTTC	CASSLKNSGTYEQYF
TRBV7-8	.	14	TRBJ2-7	.	TGTGCCAGCAGGCCGACAGAAATCTCCTACGAGCAGTACTTC	CASRPTEISYEQYF
TRBV6-6	TRBD2	14	TRBJ2-5	.	TGTGCCAGCAGTTCGGGACCCCCGGGGGGGACCCAGTACTTC	CASSSGPPGGTQYF
TRBV7-9	.	16	TRBJ2-3	.	TGTGCCAGCAGCTTAGACCTTGGACAGAGCACAGATACGCAGTATTTT	CASSLDLGQSTDTQYF
TRBV6-2/TRBV6-3	TRBD1	17	TRBJ1-2	.	TGTGCCAGCAGTTACCCTCATGGACAGGGGGCTAACTATGGCTACACCTTC	CASSYPHGQGANYGYTF
TRBV7-9	.	14	TRBJ2-1	.	TGTGCCAGCAGCTTAGTCACTACGTACAATGAGCAGTTCTTC	CASSLVTTYNEQFF
TRBV27	.	15	TRBJ2-7	few	TGTGCCAGCAGTCAGAAGGCAGGGGGGAACTACGAGCAGTACTTC	CASSQKAGGNYEQYF